This T cell receptor (beta chain) was sequenced during a study of Ad26.COV2.S vaccination and SARS-CoV-2 variants. Study summary: A COV1001 Ad26.COV2.S trial-arm participant provided the sample. Participants got Ad26.COV2.S intramuscularly, once or twice 56 days apart.

Clones were read by immunoSEQ multiplex PCR, and TCRdb kept only the in-frame ones, dropping some. The table records about 400,000 clones, 75% to 90% of them present only once. The V end lost 1 base, the J end lost 5 bases, and 14 bases lay between the germline ends. Germline V lookup: CDR1 SGHVS, CDR2 FQNEAQ. The CDR3 length is 15 residues. Overall study findings and caveats: Vaccinees reportedly had broad spike-specific CD8+ and CD4+ T cell responses. The study found higher spike-specific TCR breadth in vaccine than placebo recipients.

Remarks on this clone: Its antigen is as yet unknown.

Treatment given: some 19 received Ad26.COV2.S at low or high dose, single or two shots; roughly five received placebo; per-sample allocation not given. Day 63 following the first vaccine or placebo injection was when the samples were taken. Here the sequenced sample was peripheral blood, taken in a trial of Ad26.COV2.S vaccine versus placebo. The chain joins TRBV7-8 to TRBJ2-5; a possible D gene is TRBD2 (6 bases). The receptor was isolated from a person between 18 and 60 years old who received the Ad26.COV2.S COVID-19 vaccine or a placebo. CDR3 nucleotide sequence: TGTGCCAGCAGCTTAGACGGGAGCTGGGGGGAGACCCAGTACTTC. Its translation is CASSLDGSWGETQYF.